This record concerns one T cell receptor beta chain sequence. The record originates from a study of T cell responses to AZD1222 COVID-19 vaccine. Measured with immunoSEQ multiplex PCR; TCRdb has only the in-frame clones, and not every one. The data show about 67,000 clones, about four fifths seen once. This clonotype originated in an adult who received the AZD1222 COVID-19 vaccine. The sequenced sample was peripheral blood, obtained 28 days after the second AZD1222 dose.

CDR3 DNA sequence: TGTGCCAGCAGCGACGGGACAGGGGGATATCAGCCCCAGCATTTT. This codes for CASSDGTGGYQPQHF. The J gene is TRBJ1-5, the V gene TRBV7-2; the match to TRBD1 covers 11 bases. The V and J ends lost 5 bases and 5 bases, in that order; junction bases with no gene match: 5. The CDR3 loop spans 15 amino acids. Germline V gene lookup returns CDR1 SGHTA and CDR2 FQGNSA.